Below are 25 T cell receptor beta chains sequenced from a single sample in a study of blood T cell repertoires in COVID-19. The table came from immunoSEQ multiplex PCR; TCRdb's copy has only in-frame clones and leaves some out. In the table there are some 300,000 clones, roughly 87% of which are singletons. Sequencing used peripheral blood. The receptors stem from a man aged 18 to 29 with active or convalescent COVID-19.

This clone has a single count. V usage is TRBV7-2 and J usage is TRBJ2-3, with 9 nucleotides matching TRBD2. Per germline, CDR1 SGHTA and CDR2 FQGNSA. CDR3 length: 18 residues. The V gene end was trimmed by 1 base and the J gene end by 0 bases; junction bases not matched to a gene: 8. CDR3: CASSLVRSSGASTDTQYF. The CDR3 nucleotides read TGTGCCAGCAGCTTAGTCCGTTCTAGCGGGGCGAGCACAGATACGCAGTATTTT. The variable domain in full, completed from reference TRBV7-2 and TRBJ2-3, reads GAGVSQSPSNKVTEKGKDVELRCDPISGHTALYWYRQSLGQGLEFLIYFQGNSAPDKSGLPSDRFSAERTGGSVSTLTIQRTQQEDSAVYLCASSLVRSSGASTDTQYFGPGTRLTVL.

The chain employs TRBV18 and TRBJ1-1, with unresolved D. In germline, CDR1 is KGHSH, CDR2 LQKENI. V was cut by 1 base and J by 5 bases, with 14 bases left in between. This CDR3 spans 15 amino acids. The DNA of the CDR3 is TGTGCCAGCTCACCACAGGAGAACCGCCGGACTGAAGCTTTCTTT. This gives the protein CASSPQENRRTEAFF.

V usage is TRBV7-9 and J usage is TRBJ2-1; no reliable D call. V was pared by 5 bases and J by 0 bases, with 8 bases between. The germline V gene has CDR1 SEHNR and CDR2 FQNEAQ (reference sequence). The CDR3 has 14 amino acids. Written as DNA, the CDR3 is TGTGCCAGCAGCCCCACAGTCTCCTACAATGAGCAGTTCTTC. Its translation: CASSPTVSYNEQFF. The entire variable domain, with the rest obtained from reference TRBV7-9 and TRBJ2-1, is as follows: DTGVSQNPRHKITKRGQNVTFRCDPISEHNRLYWYRQTLGQGPEFLTYFQNEAQLEKSRLLSDRFSAERPKGSFSTLEIQRTEQGDSAMYLCASSPTVSYNEQFFGPGTRLTVL.

This chain joins TRBV12-3 or TRBV12-4 and TRBJ2-7, with a tentative D call TRBD1 (5 bases). Trimming took 6 bases from V and 9 from J, leaving 18 bases between them. The CDR3 spans 13 residues. This CDR3 is CASRLGPQSVQYF. The CDR3 coding sequence is TGTGCCAGCAGACTGGGGCCTCAGAGCGTGCAGTACTTC.

The chain links TRBV5-6 to TRBJ2-1, with TRBD2 matching over 8 bases. The V gene's germline CDR1 is SGHDT and CDR2 YYEEEE. The length of the CDR3 is 14 residues. With V trimmed by 2 bases and J by 7 bases, 5 bases remained unmatched. The CDR3 DNA reads TGTGCCAGCAGCTTAGCGGGAGCTTTGAATGAGCAGTTCTTC. Its translation: CASSLAGALNEQFF.

The chain couples TRBV7-6 to TRBJ1-5; D possibly corresponds to TRBD1 (6 bases). CDR1 and CDR2 from the germline V gene are SGHVS and FNYEAQ. This CDR3 region has 15 residues. V lost 3 bases and J 3 bases, leaving 12 bases between the germline ends. The CDR3 sequence: CASSLEQGDNQPQHF. DNA for the CDR3: TGTGCCAGCAGCTTGGAACAGGGTGACAATCAGCCCCAGCATTTT.

This chain links TRBV29-1 with TRBJ1-2; TRBD1 aligns across 10 bases. Germline CDR1 is SQVTM and CDR2 is ANQGSEA. CDR3 size: 13 residues. Trimming took 0 bases from V and 5 from J; bases not matched to a gene: 0. The CDR3 sequence is CSVEEGQGYGYTF. The CDR3 DNA is TGCAGCGTTGAAGAGGGACAGGGGTATGGCTACACCTTC.

The chain uses TRBV18 and TRBJ2-6; 7 nucleotides align to TRBD1. The CDR3 extends over 17 amino acids. Trimming took 1 base from V and 0 from J; bases not matched to a gene: 3. CDR1 is KGHSH and CDR2 is LQKENI in the germline V gene. CDR3 bases: TGTGCCAGCTCACCACTGGGACAGTTCTCTGGGGCCAACGTCCTGACTTTC. It is translated as CASSPLGQFSGANVLTF.

The CDR3 bases are TGTGCCAGTAGTATCCTCCAAGCGAACACTGAAGCTTTCTTT. This sequence encodes CASSILQANTEAFF. The chain is built from TRBV19 and TRBJ1-1; no firm D call. The V end lost 3 bases, the J end lost 1 base, and 9 bases lay between the germline ends. The CDR3 length is 14 residues. CDR1 and CDR2 (germline): LNHDA, SQIVND (reference sequence).

This chain uses TRBV5-3 with TRBJ1-1; 8 nucleotides match TRBD1. TRBV5-3 is designated an ORF whose function remains uncertain. The CDR3 runs to 17 residues. With 0 bases clipped from V and 0 bases from J, the junction kept 7 bases outside the gene matches. For the CDR3, the DNA is TGTGCCAGAAGCTTGGTTATGGGACAGGACATGAACACTGAAGCTTTCTTT. This gives the protein CARSLVMGQDMNTEAFF.

The gene calls are TRBV18 and TRBJ2-3; 8 nucleotides match TRBD1. With 3 bases clipped from V and 4 bases from J, the junction kept 6 bases outside the gene matches. The CDR3 extends over 15 amino acids. Germline V gene data show CDR1 as KGHSH and CDR2 as LQKENI. CDR3 residues: CASSPSQGAADTQYF. The CDR3 bases are TGTGCCAGCTCACCGTCCCAGGGGGCTGCAGATACGCAGTATTTT.

The sample holds one count of this clone. The sample contains more than one DNA sequence encoding this CDR3. The chain uses TRBV18 and TRBJ1-2, with D tentatively TRBD1 (5 bases). Trimming shortened V by 4 bases and J by 3 bases, and 9 bases separated the two germline ends. Germline V gene sequence: CDR1 KGHSH, CDR2 LQKENI. The length of the CDR3 is 13 residues. The DNA for the CDR3 is TGTGCCAGCTCACTCCAGGGCGACTATGGCTACACCTTC. This encodes CASSLQGDYGYTF.

The rearrangement links TRBV11-2 to TRBJ2-2; D gene unclear. From germline, CDR1 is SGHAT and CDR2 FQNNGV. The CDR3 length is 13 residues. The V and J ends lost 4 bases and 6 bases respectively, with 9 bases between them. This chain's CDR3 is CASSSTLAGELFF. In nucleotides, the CDR3 is TGTGCCAGCAGCTCCACTCTGGCCGGGGAGCTGTTTTTT.

The CDR3 DNA reads TGTGCCAGCAGCGGAGCGGACACCGGGGAGCTGTTTTTT. Protein sequence: CASSGADTGELFF. The chain employs TRBV6-4 and TRBJ2-2; a possible D gene is TRBD2 (5 bases). From germline, CDR1 is MRHNA and CDR2 SNTAGT. With 6 bases removed from V and 3 bases from J, the gap between germline ends came to 8 bases. The CDR3 is 13 residues long.

V gene TRBV5-1 combines with J gene TRBJ2-6; TRBD1 is a possible D gene (6 bases). The CDR3 totals 16 residues. Germline CDR1 SGHRS, CDR2 YFSETQ. V lost 0 bases and J lost 3, with 10 bases in between. In nucleotides, the CDR3 is TGCGCCAGCAGCTTGGCAGGGGCCGATGGGGCCAACGTCCTGACTTTC. As protein: CASSLAGADGANVLTF. Full variable domain (outside the CDR3, taken from reference TRBV5-1 and TRBJ2-6): KAGVTQTPRYLIKTRGQQVTLSCSPISGHRSVSWYQQTPGQGLQFLFEYFSETQRNKGNFPGRFSGRQFSNSRSEMNVSTLELGDSALYLCASSLAGADGANVLTFGAGSRLTVL.

The V and J genes are TRBV18 and TRBJ2-3; D is possibly TRBD1 (5 bases). The CDR3 loop spans 14 amino acids. Trimming stripped 3 bases from V and 5 bases from J, with 12 bases between. In germline, CDR1 is KGHSH, CDR2 LQKENI. CDR3 bases: TGTGCCAGCTCACCCACCCAGGGTATAGATACGCAGTATTTT. Residues: CASSPTQGIDTQYF.

The CDR3 sequence is CASSQAGQGAYNEQFF. Written as DNA, the CDR3 is TGCGCCAGCAGCCAAGCGGGACAGGGGGCATACAATGAGCAGTTCTTC. This chain joins TRBV4-3 and TRBJ2-1, with 12 bases identical to TRBD1. Germline-derived CDR1 and CDR2 are LGHNA and YSLEER. V trimming: 1 base; J trimming: 4 bases; junction bases outside the gene matches: 2. The CDR3 has 16 amino acids.

The rearrangement links TRBV28 to TRBJ1-1; D might be TRBD1 (5 bases). V was clipped by 3 bases and J by 8 bases, with 16 bases between them. CDR1 and CDR2 (germline): MDHEN, SYDVKM. The CDR3 totals 14 residues. The CDR3 region is CASSFTHQGAEAFF. CDR3 nucleotide sequence: TGTGCCAGCAGTTTTACGCATCAGGGCGCGGAAGCTTTCTTT. Variable domain in full (rest from reference TRBV28 and TRBJ1-1): DVKVTQSSRYLVKRTGEKVFLECVQDMDHENMFWYRQDPGLGLRLIYFSYDVKMKEKGDIPEGYSVSREKKERFSLILESASTNQTSMYLCASSFTHQGAEAFFGQGTRLTVV.

V and J are TRBV5-5 and TRBJ2-1, with D possibly matching TRBD2 (5 bases). The CDR3 spans 16 residues. Per the germline V gene, CDR1 is SGHKS and CDR2 is YYEKEE (reference sequence). V was pared by 4 bases and J by 6 bases, with 20 bases between. The CDR3, as DNA: TGTGCCAGCAGCCAGGCAGCGGTTTTTATGCGCAATGAGCAGTTCTTC. Its translation is CASSQAAVFMRNEQFF.

The rearrangement joins TRBV6-5 to TRBJ1-2; unclear D gene. CDR1 MNHEY and CDR2 SVGAGI come from the germline V gene. Trimming pared 2 bases from V and 4 bases from J, leaving 14 bases between. The CDR3 contains 15 residues. The CDR3 DNA sequence: TGTGCCAGCAGTTACCAATTGGCAGGATCCTATGGCTACACCTTC. It specifies CASSYQLAGSYGYTF.

The chain links TRBV6-6 to TRBJ1-5; 9 positions agree with TRBD1. CDR1 is MNHNY, CDR2 SVGAGI, per germline (reference sequence). Trimming took 5 bases from V and 2 from J; bases not matched to a gene: 7. The CDR3 is made up of 16 amino acids. CDR3 in amino acids: CASSPGTGFGNQPQHF. The CDR3 DNA is TGTGCCAGCAGTCCCGGGACAGGGTTCGGCAATCAGCCCCAGCATTTT.

This clone was detected ten times or more. The chain couples TRBV7-9 to TRBJ2-1; maybe TRBD2 (7 bases). The CDR3 sequence is 15 residues long. Looked up from germline, CDR1 is SEHNR and CDR2 is FQNEAQ (reference sequence). The V end lost 5 bases, the J end lost 12 bases, and 23 bases lay between the germline ends. In DNA, the CDR3 is TGTGCCAGCAGCCTTGGACTAGGGGGTCAGGGATGGCAGTTCTTC. Amino acid sequence: CASSLGLGGQGWQFF.

V is TRBV15 and J is TRBJ2-7; TRBD1 might be the D (7 bases). The V and J ends lost 8 bases and 4 bases respectively, with 21 bases between them. The germline V gene has CDR1 LNHNV and CDR2 YYDKDF (reference sequence). The CDR3 has 15 amino acids. The CDR3 protein is CATARGPQGGYEQYF. The CDR3 nucleotides are TGTGCCACCGCGCGGGGACCCCAGGGGGGATACGAGCAGTACTTC.

CDR3 residues: CASSSGATGGSEAFF. The CDR3 region has the DNA TGTGCCAGCTCCTCGGGGGCCACAGGGGGCTCAGAAGCTTTCTTT. The rearrangement joins TRBV27 to TRBJ1-1; 9 bases line up with TRBD1. The CDR3 has 15 amino acids. V was clipped by 8 bases and J by 8 bases; unmatched bases: 15. The germline gives CDR1 MNHEY, CDR2 SMNVEV (reference sequence).

The V gene is TRBV27, the J gene TRBJ1-2, with 7 bases fitting TRBD1. The CDR3 loop spans 14 amino acids. Germline CDR1 and CDR2: MNHEY and SMNVEV (reference sequence). V lost 3 bases, J lost 8 bases, and 9 bases stayed unmatched. The CDR3 nucleotides read TGTGCCAGCAGTTTTTCCCCTCCGGGACAGGGCTACACCTTC. It encodes CASSFSPPGQGYTF.